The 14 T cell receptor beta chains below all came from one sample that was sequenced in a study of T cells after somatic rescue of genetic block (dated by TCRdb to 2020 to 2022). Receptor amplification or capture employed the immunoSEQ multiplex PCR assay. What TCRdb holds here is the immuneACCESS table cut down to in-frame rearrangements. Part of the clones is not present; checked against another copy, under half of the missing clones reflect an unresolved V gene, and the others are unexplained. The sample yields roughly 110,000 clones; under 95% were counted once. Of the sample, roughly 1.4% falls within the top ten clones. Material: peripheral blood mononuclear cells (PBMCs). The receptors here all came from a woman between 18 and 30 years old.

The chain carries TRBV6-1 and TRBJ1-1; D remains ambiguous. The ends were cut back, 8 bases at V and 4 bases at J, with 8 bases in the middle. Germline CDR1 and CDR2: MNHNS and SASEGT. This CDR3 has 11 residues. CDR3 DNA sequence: TGTGCCAGCTTTGCGGGCACTGAAGCTTTCTTT. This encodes CASFAGTEAFF.

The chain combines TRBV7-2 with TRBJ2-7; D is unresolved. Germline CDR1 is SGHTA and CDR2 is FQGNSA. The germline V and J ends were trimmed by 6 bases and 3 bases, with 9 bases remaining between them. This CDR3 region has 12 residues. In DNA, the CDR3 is TGTGCCAGCAGTTCCCTACACTACGAGCAGTACTTC. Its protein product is CASSSLHYEQYF.

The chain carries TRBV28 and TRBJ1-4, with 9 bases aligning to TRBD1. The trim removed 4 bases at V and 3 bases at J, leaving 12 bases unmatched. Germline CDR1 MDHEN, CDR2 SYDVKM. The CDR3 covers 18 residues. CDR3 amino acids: CASSSRQNRDRANEKLFF. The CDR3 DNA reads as TGTGCCAGCAGTTCCCGCCAAAACCGGGACAGGGCTAATGAAAAACTGTTTTTT. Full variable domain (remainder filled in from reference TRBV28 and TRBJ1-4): DVKVTQSSRYLVKRTGEKVFLECVQDMDHENMFWYRQDPGLGLRLIYFSYDVKMKEKGDIPEGYSVSREKKERFSLILESASTNQTSMYLCASSSRQNRDRANEKLFFGSGTQLSVL.

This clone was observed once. The CDR3 loop is CASSQLHGPYEQYF. The CDR3 DNA is TGCGCCAGCAGCCAACTACACGGGCCCTACGAGCAGTACTTC. V is TRBV4-3 and J is TRBJ2-7, with D uncertain. CDR1 and CDR2 (germline): LGHNA, YSLEER. This CDR3 is 14 amino acids long. Trimming cost V 2 bases and J 2 bases, with 10 bases left between them.

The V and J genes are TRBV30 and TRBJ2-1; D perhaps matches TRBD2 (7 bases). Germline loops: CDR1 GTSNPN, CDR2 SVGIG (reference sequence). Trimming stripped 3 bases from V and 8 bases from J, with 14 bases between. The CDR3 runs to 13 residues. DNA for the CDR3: TGTGCCTGGAGCCAACGGGGGGCCTATGAGCAGTTCTTC. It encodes CAWSQRGAYEQFF. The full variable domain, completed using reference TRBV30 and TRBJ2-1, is SQTIHQWPATLVQPVGSPLSLECTVEGTSNPNLYWYRQAAGRGLQLLFYSVGIGQISSEVPQNLSASRPQDRQFILSSKKLLLSDSGFYLCAWSQRGAYEQFFGPGTRLTVL.

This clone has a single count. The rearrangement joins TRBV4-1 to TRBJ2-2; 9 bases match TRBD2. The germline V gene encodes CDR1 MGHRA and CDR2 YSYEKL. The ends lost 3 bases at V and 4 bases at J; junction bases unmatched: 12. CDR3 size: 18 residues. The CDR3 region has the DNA TGCGCCAGCAGCCACTTTTGGGCTAGCGGGGTTGTCACCGGGGAGCTGTTTTTT. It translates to CASSHFWASGVVTGELFF.

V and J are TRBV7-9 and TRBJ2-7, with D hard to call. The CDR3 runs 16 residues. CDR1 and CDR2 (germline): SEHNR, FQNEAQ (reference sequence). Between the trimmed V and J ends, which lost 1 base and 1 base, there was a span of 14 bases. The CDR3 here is CASSLGGSGISYEQYF. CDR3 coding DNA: TGTGCCAGCAGCTTAGGGGGTAGTGGTATTTCCTACGAGCAGTACTTC.

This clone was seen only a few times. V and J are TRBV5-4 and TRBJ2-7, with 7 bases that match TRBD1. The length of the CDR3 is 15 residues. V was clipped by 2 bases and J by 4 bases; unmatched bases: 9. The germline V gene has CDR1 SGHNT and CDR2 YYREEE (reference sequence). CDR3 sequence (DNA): TGTGCCAGCAGCTTCCGGGACAGATATCCATACGAGCAGTACTTC. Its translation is CASSFRDRYPYEQYF.

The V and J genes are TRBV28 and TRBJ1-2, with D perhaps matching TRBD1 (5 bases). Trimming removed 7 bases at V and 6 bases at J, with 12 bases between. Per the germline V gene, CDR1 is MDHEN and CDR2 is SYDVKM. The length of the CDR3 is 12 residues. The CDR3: CASTRDGDGYTF. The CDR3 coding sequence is TGTGCCAGCACCAGGGATGGAGATGGCTACACCTTC.

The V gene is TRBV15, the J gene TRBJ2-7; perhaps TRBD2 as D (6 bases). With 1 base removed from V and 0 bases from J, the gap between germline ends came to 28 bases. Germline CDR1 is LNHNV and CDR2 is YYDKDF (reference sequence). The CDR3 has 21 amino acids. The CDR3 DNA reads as TGTGCCACCAGCAGAGGTAATACCGGGGCGAGGGGAGGCCAGAGCTCCTACGAGCAGTACTTC. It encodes CATSRGNTGARGGQSSYEQYF.

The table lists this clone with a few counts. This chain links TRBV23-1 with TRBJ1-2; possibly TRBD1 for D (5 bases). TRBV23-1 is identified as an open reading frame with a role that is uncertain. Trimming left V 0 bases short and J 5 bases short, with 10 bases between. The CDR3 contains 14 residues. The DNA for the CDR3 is TGCGCCAGCAGTCAATCGACCGAGGGGTATGGCTACACCTTC. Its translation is CASSQSTEGYGYTF.

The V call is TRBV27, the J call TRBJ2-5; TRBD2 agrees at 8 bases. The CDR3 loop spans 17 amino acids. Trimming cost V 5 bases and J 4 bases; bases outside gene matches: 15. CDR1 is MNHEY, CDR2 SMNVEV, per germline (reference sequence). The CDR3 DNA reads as TGTGCCAGCAGTGGAATGTCGGTTAGCGGGGACGGAGAGACCCAGTACTTC. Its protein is CASSGMSVSGDGETQYF.

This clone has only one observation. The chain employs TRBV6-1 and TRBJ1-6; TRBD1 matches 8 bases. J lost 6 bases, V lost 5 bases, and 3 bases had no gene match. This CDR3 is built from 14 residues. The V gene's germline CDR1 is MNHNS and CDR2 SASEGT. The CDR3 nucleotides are TGTGCCAGCAGTCCCGACAGGGGTAATTCACCCCTCCACTTT. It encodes CASSPDRGNSPLHF.

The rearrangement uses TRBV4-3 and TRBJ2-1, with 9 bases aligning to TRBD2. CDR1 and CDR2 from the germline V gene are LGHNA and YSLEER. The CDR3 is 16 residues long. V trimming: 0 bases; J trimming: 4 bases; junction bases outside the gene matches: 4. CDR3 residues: CASSQDGSGGYNEQFF. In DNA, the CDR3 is TGCGCCAGCAGCCAAGACGGTAGCGGGGGTTACAATGAGCAGTTCTTC.